These 11 T cell receptor beta chains were all obtained from the same sample, sequenced in a study of T-cell reconstitution after alpha-beta-depleted transplantation in children. Using unique molecular identifiers, the investigators prepared the TCRbeta library. TCRdb reprocessed the PCR reads via MiXCR and lists one record per CDR3 protein. The repertoire includes 360,000 or so distinct CDR3 sequences, over 20% of them detected once, and 3% to 4.5% sits in the top ten. The sample here was PBMCs from the stem cell graft donor, taken from the stem cell graft. The receptors were sampled from a human donor who donated a stem cell graft to a child with acute myeloid leukemia.

Comments on this clonotype: A much larger clone differs by one base, so this may be a read error. The rearrangement links TRBV24-1 to TRBJ2-1, with TRBD2 matching 10 bases. The CDR3 runs 14 residues. Germline V CDR1 and CDR2: KGHDR, SFDVKD. For the CDR3, the DNA is TGTGCCACCTGTGATTTCTCTAGCGGGAGAGGGCAGTTCTTC. It codes for CATCDFSSGRGQFF.

This clonotype showed up just a few times. The chain has TRBV29-1 and TRBJ2-3; 8 bases map to TRBD1. The CDR3 has 13 residues. Trimming took 3 bases from V and 6 from J; bases not matched to a gene: 5. Germline CDR1 and CDR2: SQVTM and ANQGSEA. CDR3 sequence (DNA): TGCAGCGTTGAGGGACAGGTAGCCGATACGCAGTATTTT. Its translation: CSVEGQVADTQYF.

J is TRBJ2-1 and V is TRBV7-9; the match to TRBD2 covers 8 bases. Germline lookup yields CDR1 SEHNR and CDR2 FQNEAQ (reference sequence). This CDR3 is built from 17 residues. J was trimmed by 3 bases and V by 5 bases; bases with no gene match: 12. The CDR3 here is CASSPPKAGVVYNEQFF. As DNA, the CDR3 is TGTGCCAGCAGCCCCCCCAAAGCGGGAGTTGTCTACAATGAGCAGTTCTTC.

This clonotype has a handful of counts. V usage is TRBV2 and J usage is TRBJ2-7; D is perhaps TRBD1 or TRBD2 (6 bases each). The CDR3 is 14 residues long. Per germline, CDR1 SNHLY and CDR2 FYNNEI. Trimming removed 7 bases at V and 0 bases at J, with 13 bases between. Written as DNA, the CDR3 is TGTGCCAGCAAGGGGGGTTCAAGCTCCTACGAGCAGTACTTC. This sequence encodes CASKGGSSSYEQYF.

This clonotype appeared many times. The junction differs from germline at one of its ends, possibly a read error. CDR3 protein: CSAREGTSGRFF. The CDR3 DNA reads as TGCAGTGCTAGAGAAGGGACTAGCGGGAGGTTCTTC. J is TRBJ2-7 and V is TRBV20-1; 15 bases agree with TRBD2. The germline V gene has CDR1 DFQATT and CDR2 SNEGSKA (reference sequence). The CDR3 loop spans 12 amino acids.

V usage is TRBV15 and J usage is TRBJ2-7, with 15 nucleotides matching TRBD2. The CDR3 runs 16 residues. V lost 5 bases to trimming and J lost 4 bases; unmatched junction nucleotides: 6. Per the germline V gene, CDR1 is LNHNV and CDR2 is YYDKDF (reference sequence). This CDR3 reads CATSSGTSGRTYEQYF. The CDR3 bases are TGTGCCACCAGCTCGGGGACTAGCGGGAGGACGTACGAGCAGTACTTC.

This clonotype has just a few counts. The J gene is TRBJ2-1, the V gene TRBV20-1, with 12 bases aligning to TRBD2. The junction had 9 bases not matched to a gene; V was cut back by 0 bases and J by 12 bases. The CDR3 runs to 15 residues. Germline V CDR1 and CDR2: DFQATT, SNEGSKA (reference sequence). The CDR3 DNA sequence: TGCAGTGCTAGAGACACCCTAGCGGGAGGGAGTGCGCAGTTCTTC. Its translation: CSARDTLAGGSAQFF.

This clonotype was found many times. The V and J genes are TRBV29-1 and TRBJ2-2; no definite D call. This CDR3 spans 13 amino acids. The V gene lost 6 bases and the J gene lost 5 bases, with 13 bases spanning the gap. The germline V gene has CDR1 SQVTM and CDR2 ANQGSEA. This CDR3 is CSVHPTDTGELFF. CDR3 DNA sequence: TGCAGCGTCCACCCTACAGATACCGGGGAGCTGTTTTTT.

In its sample, this clonotype was seen a few times. This sequence joins TRBV4-1 and TRBJ2-1; tentatively, D is TRBD1 or TRBD2 (5 bases each). The germline CDR1 and CDR2 sequences are MGHRA and YSYEKL. Trimming stripped 0 bases from V and 4 bases from J, with 10 bases between. The CDR3 length is 15 residues. For the CDR3, the DNA is TGCGCCAGCAGCCAAGAGTCGGGGCCATACAATGAGCAGTTCTTC. Encoded protein: CASSQESGPYNEQFF.

This chain uses TRBV12-3 or TRBV12-4 with TRBJ2-1; D remains unclear. The V end lost 3 bases, the J end lost 0 bases, and 12 bases lay between the germline ends. This CDR3 contains 16 residues. In DNA form, the CDR3 reads TGTGCCAGCAGTTTTGTTACCCTATTCTCCTACAATGAGCAGTTCTTC. Protein sequence: CASSFVTLFSYNEQFF.

This chain connects TRBV7-9 to TRBJ1-1, with TRBD1 matching 8 bases. The length of the CDR3 is 14 residues. J was trimmed by 6 bases and V by 1 base; bases with no gene match: 4. The V gene's germline CDR1 is SEHNR and CDR2 FQNEAQ (reference sequence). CDR3 amino acids: CASSLGTGIPEAFF. CDR3 sequence (DNA): TGTGCCAGCAGCTTAGGGACAGGGATTCCTGAAGCTTTCTTT.